These T cell receptor beta chains were read from a single sample in a study of T-cell reconstitution after alpha-beta-depleted transplantation in children. TCRdb processed the PCR reads anew with MiXCR; each CDR3 protein has one entry. This sample yields some 290,000 distinct CDR3 sequences, of which around 20% are seen a single time; around 9.9% belongs to the top ten. Sample: PBMCs, mostly from graft donor cells, taken 180 days after TCRalphabeta/CD19-depleted stem cell transplant. The receptors were gathered from a male patient between 5 and 17 years old who had a stem cell transplant for acute lymphoblastic leukemia, so the T cells may come from the graft donor. The CDR3 runs from the conserved cysteine through the conserved F or W. Some rows mark clone size as missing; the rest say once, few, many or name a class of expanded clone.

CDR3 length	clone size	V gene	J gene	CDR3 protein
15	NA	TRBV12-3/TRBV12-4	TRBJ2-3	CASSLVLADRDTQYF
16	few	TRBV27	TRBJ1-5	CASSLGGTGWNQPQHF
16	few	TRBV5-1	TRBJ1-2	CASSLADPTVGYGYTF
15	NA	TRBV20-1	TRBJ2-5	CSARSGTSGSETQYF
14	NA	TRBV5-5	TRBJ2-7	CASSIDRARYEQYF
15	few	TRBV20-1	TRBJ2-7	CSARDPRGRLNEQYF
17	NA	TRBV21-1	TRBJ2-5	CASSKPPRQGNQETQYF
15	NA	TRBV5-1	TRBJ1-4	CASSLRGQDNEKLFF
10	NA	TRBV2	TRBJ1-1	CASSDTEAFF
14	few	TRBV5-1	TRBJ1-1	CASSLGEGITEAFF
16	few	TRBV7-8	TRBJ2-3	CAKAQGLAGATDTQYF
13	many	TRBV7-2	TRBJ2-1	CASSREALDEQFF
15	NA	TRBV6-1	TRBJ2-7	CASRKGGRSSYEQYF
13	few	TRBV20-1	TRBJ2-1	CSVLTSGSFRQFF
17	NA	TRBV29-1	TRBJ2-1	CSVEGWGASGIYNEQFF
14	few	TRBV6-1	TRBJ2-1	CASIGLGSYNEQFF
16	NA	TRBV27	TRBJ1-4	CASSFGTHRPNEKLFF
16	once	TRBV5-5	TRBJ2-3	CASSREGSGGTDTQYF
13	few	TRBV12-3/TRBV12-4	TRBJ2-1	CASSSATYNEQFF
16	few	TRBV15	TRBJ2-1	CATSRDLAGGINEQFF
12	NA	TRBV7-9	TRBJ2-7	CASSPSGTEQYF
13	few	TRBV4-1	TRBJ1-5	CASSQDFVGTQHF
15	NA	TRBV6-1	TRBJ1-3	CASRTGTGSGNTIYF
14	few	TRBV12-3/TRBV12-4	TRBJ2-4	CASTLAGGKNIQYF
14	NA	TRBV7-6	TRBJ2-7	CASSLEAQGTEQYF
19	NA	TRBV20-1	TRBJ2-7	CSARERRTETSGRPYEQYF
15	NA	TRBV7-8	TRBJ2-1	CASRPPGGSYNEQFF
16	NA	TRBV12-3/TRBV12-4	TRBJ2-1	CASRGRGMSSYNEQFF
13	NA	TRBV18	TRBJ1-2	CASSPGTDYGYTF
15	NA	TRBV20-1	TRBJ1-5	CSARVPGAINQPQHF
16	many	TRBV12-3/TRBV12-4	TRBJ2-3	CASSLPQSGAADTQYF
15	NA	TRBV15	TRBJ1-2	CATSRGRGGGYGYTF
13	NA	TRBV27	TRBJ2-7	CASSRGRNYEQYF
14	NA	TRBV5-1	TRBJ2-7	CASSGGGQGHEQYF
16	once	TRBV7-9	TRBJ2-1	CASSLGAYFSYNEQFF
13	NA	TRBV9	TRBJ2-7	CASSVGDPYEQYF
13	NA	TRBV5-1	TRBJ1-5	CASSFWGGQPQHF
15	NA	TRBV12-3/TRBV12-4	TRBJ2-1	CASIKDGALYNEQFF
17	NA	TRBV4-1	TRBJ2-7	CASSQSATSGGTYEQYF
15	NA	TRBV9	TRBJ2-3	CASSVGGTLPDTQYF
12	few	TRBV5-5	TRBJ2-1	CASSPLGPEQFF
14	NA	TRBV6-1	TRBJ2-3	CASSDFAGVDTQYF
12	NA	TRBV12-3/TRBV12-4	TRBJ2-7	CACGTGPYEQYF
16	NA	TRBV27	TRBJ1-2	CASSLSGQGRRYGYTF
16	NA	TRBV27	TRBJ2-7	CASILGDRDNSYEQYF
13	few	TRBV6-6	TRBJ2-1	CATSGTLYNEQFF
15	NA	TRBV27	TRBJ1-2	CASSLQGRMNYGYTF
15	NA	TRBV7-2	TRBJ2-5	CASSLGRPTQETQYF